The source of this TCR beta chain is a study of shared clonotypes between healthy human individuals. The data were produced by immunoSEQ multiplex PCR, yet TCRdb's version contains in-frame clones alone and is incomplete. The sample has more than 1.2 million clones, approximately 98.5% seen once. HIV-negative, healthy adults without recent acute infections or vaccinations were the donors. A split of CD4+ cells into CD45RA+ naive and CD45RA-negative memory subsets was performed. In the case of this clone: The target antigen is unknown.

General study findings and limits: A few donors showed sharing of about 4.7% of naive CD4 clonotypes. Richness estimates generally favored naive over memory subsets.

The source is a man aged 25-45 years in good health. The sample was naive CD4+ T cells sorted from blood. Noted subset: CD45RA+ positively selected.

CDR3 loop: CASSNTGVSGEQYF. CDR3 nucleotide sequence: TGTGCCAGCAGCAACACAGGGGTCTCTGGAGAGCAGTACTTC. The chain combines TRBV11-2 with TRBJ2-7, with 7 bases matching TRBD1. The CDR3 has 14 residues. J lost 7 bases, V lost 5 bases, and 11 bases had no gene match. Germline V gene sequence: CDR1 SGHAT, CDR2 FQNNGV.